This TCR beta chain was documented in a study of CD8 T cells in ankylosing spondylitis. Quantitative 5'-RACE was performed with molecular barcodes, and it yielded the TCR beta libraries. A single record per CDR3 protein comes from TCRdb applying MiXCR to the 5' RACE reads. Of 330,000 or so distinct CDR3 sequences detected, 6.5% to 10% appear once; the ten largest clones hold roughly 14%. Study outcomes and limitations: A motif in TCR beta, a set of seven to nine highly homologous variants, appeared characteristic of ankylosing spondylitis blood. Researchers report that disease-linked clones proved CD8+ and relatively rare in peripheral blood. There were earlier reports of some motif variants in reactive arthritis synovial fluid and blood. Researchers reportedly found disease-linked clones significantly enriched in matched ankylosing spondylitis synovial fluid.

Many counts were recorded for this clonotype. Its antigen is unidentified. This clonotype was obtained from a male donor with ankylosing spondylitis. Sequencing input: blood, either unsorted or a sorted T cell fraction (not recorded which).

DNA for the CDR3: TGCGCCAGCAGCTTGGACCGATTCGGCGGGGAGCTGTTTTTT. Protein: CASSLDRFGGELFF. V gene TRBV5-1 combines with J gene TRBJ2-2; D gene uncertain. This CDR3 region has 14 residues. V lost 0 bases and J lost 7, with 10 bases in between. The germline gives CDR1 SGHRS, CDR2 YFSETQ.